What follows is one T cell receptor (beta chain) and its context. This sample was included in a study of Ad26.COV2.S vaccination and SARS-CoV-2 variants. Study details: Ad26.COV2.S shots went into the muscle once or twice, 56 days apart.

In germline, CDR1 is LNHDA, CDR2 SQIVND (reference sequence). The CDR3 runs 11 residues. V lost 6 bases and J lost 8, with 9 bases in between. Stated treatment: around 19 received Ad26.COV2.S at low or high dose, single or two shots; about 5 received placebo; per-sample allocation not given. It was on day 63 after the first vaccine or placebo injection that samples were taken. Here immunoSEQ multiplex PCR was the method, and the copy in TCRdb shows in-frame clones only, minus some. This table holds 250,000 to 300,000 clones, around 87% found once. The sample was peripheral blood, taken in a trial of Ad26.COV2.S vaccine versus placebo. The chain carries TRBV19 and TRBJ2-3; D remains ambiguous. The origin of this receptor is a person aged 18-60 years who received the Ad26.COV2.S COVID-19 vaccine or a placebo. CDR3 DNA: TGTGCCAGTAGCGACGGCGGTACGCAGTATTTT. This codes for CASSDGGTQYF. Full variable domain (outside the CDR3, taken from reference TRBV19 and TRBJ2-3): DGGITQSPKYLFRKEGQNVTLSCEQNLNHDAMYWYRQDPGQGLRLIYYSQIVNDFQKGDIAEGYSVSREKKESFPLTVTSAQKNPTAFYLCASSDGGTQYFGPGTRLTVL.